The 23 T cell receptor beta chains presented below share a single source sample, sequenced in a study of T cell changes during pregnancy in multiple sclerosis. Data came from immunoSEQ multiplex PCR; TCRdb stores just in-frame clones and leaves some out. The sample has tens of thousands of clones, 80% to 95% seen once. Sequences were derived from peripheral blood, sampled in the third trimester of pregnancy. The origin of the receptors is a female donor in good health, enrolled as a control in a pregnancy study.

The chain combines TRBV29-1 with TRBJ2-1; no reliable D call. The CDR3 has 12 residues. V dropped 4 bases and J dropped 4 bases, with 8 bases sitting between them. From germline, CDR1 is SQVTM and CDR2 ANQGSEA. CDR3 coding DNA: TGCAGCGTTGTCTCCCGTTACAATGAGCAGTTCTTC. The encoded protein is CSVVSRYNEQFF.

The chain is built from TRBV15 and TRBJ1-4; D call uncertain. This CDR3 comprises 14 residues. Germline V gene data show CDR1 as LNHNV and CDR2 as YYDKDF (reference sequence). The ends were cut back, 1 base at V and 7 bases at J, with 10 bases in the middle. CDR3 nucleotides: TGTGCCACCAGCAGAGGAGGGCAGATTGAAAAACTGTTTTTT. Amino acid sequence: CATSRGGQIEKLFF.

The chain is built from TRBV4-1 and TRBJ1-6; D perhaps matches TRBD1 (6 bases). V dropped 4 bases and J dropped 5 bases, with 15 bases sitting between them. Germline V gives CDR1 MGHRA, CDR2 YSYEKL. The CDR3 is made up of 16 amino acids. This chain's CDR3 is CASSLLRGGNNSPLHF. The DNA for the CDR3 is TGCGCCAGCAGCCTCCTAAGGGGGGGTAATAATTCACCCCTCCACTTT.

This sequence joins TRBV28 and TRBJ1-4; possibly TRBD1 for D (6 bases). V lost 6 bases to trimming and J lost 0 bases, with 14 bases between them. Germline values: CDR1 MDHEN, CDR2 SYDVKM. The CDR3 extends over 16 amino acids. Written as DNA, the CDR3 is TGTGCCAGCAGCTTGGGGGAGGGGGCAACTAATGAAAAACTGTTTTTT. It translates to CASSLGEGATNEKLFF.

The chain uses TRBV28 and TRBJ1-1; 8 bases align to TRBD1. Germline CDR1 and CDR2: MDHEN and SYDVKM. The CDR3 is made up of 15 amino acids. Trimming removed 5 bases from V and 3 bases from J; junction bases left unmatched: 8. The CDR3 bases are TGTGCCAGCAGTGCCGACAGGGGATTATACACTGAAGCTTTCTTT. It yields the protein CASSADRGLYTEAFF.

CDR3 sequence (DNA): TGTGCCAGCAGCGTAGACGGGAGCGCCCACAATGAGCAGTTCTTC. Encoded protein: CASSVDGSAHNEQFF. The chain joins TRBV9 to TRBJ2-1, with a possible D match to TRBD2 (6 bases). Germline V gene lookup returns CDR1 SGDLS and CDR2 YYNGEE. The CDR3 is made up of 15 amino acids. V was shortened by 0 bases and J by 5 bases, with 12 bases between the two germline ends.

The genes are TRBV27 and TRBJ1-5, with D uncertain. Germline V gives CDR1 MNHEY, CDR2 SMNVEV (reference sequence). V was pared by 3 bases and J by 6 bases, with 9 bases between. The CDR3 extends over 13 amino acids. For the CDR3, the DNA is TGTGCCAGCAGTTTTGGAGGCACTCAGCCCCAGCATTTT. It is translated as CASSFGGTQPQHF.

The rearrangement joins TRBV25-1 to TRBJ1-4; possibly TRBD1 for D (6 bases). Germline loops: CDR1 MGHDK, CDR2 SYGVNS. This CDR3 has 13 residues. V was trimmed by 6 bases and J by 6 bases, leaving 11 bases between them. DNA for the CDR3: TGTGCCAGCAGGGACAGTCGGTATGAAAAACTGTTTTTT. This sequence encodes CASRDSRYEKLFF.

This chain connects TRBV29-1 to TRBJ1-1; D remains unclear. V was cut by 4 bases and J by 5 bases, with 8 bases left in between. CDR1 SQVTM and CDR2 ANQGSEA come from the germline V gene. CDR3 length equals 11 residues. CDR3 sequence (DNA): TGCAGCGTTGGAACGGGGACTGAAGCTTTCTTT. It specifies CSVGTGTEAFF.

The chain recombines TRBV4-1 with TRBJ1-5; TRBD1 is a possible D gene (6 bases). Trimming removed 1 base from V and 4 bases from J, with 14 bases in between. The CDR3 sequence is 16 residues long. From germline, CDR1 is MGHRA and CDR2 YSYEKL. DNA of the CDR3: TGCGCCAGCAGCCAAGGCACAGGGTCGGGTAATCAGCCCCAGCATTTT. It is translated as CASSQGTGSGNQPQHF.

This chain links TRBV27 with TRBJ2-3; D uncertain. The CDR3 consists of 11 residues. V was cut by 4 bases and J by 4 bases, with 3 bases left in between. Germline-derived CDR1 and CDR2 are MNHEY and SMNVEV (reference sequence). The CDR3 region is CASSSSDTQYF. In nucleotides, the CDR3 is TGTGCCAGCAGTTCGTCAGATACGCAGTATTTT.

This clone was seen only a few times. The chain has TRBV4-2 and TRBJ1-3; D might be TRBD1 (5 bases). The CDR3 has 18 residues. V was pared by 0 bases and J by 4 bases, with 19 bases between. Germline V gene sequence: CDR1 LGHNA, CDR2 YNFKEQ. The CDR3 DNA reads TGTGCCAGCAGCCAAGATCAGGGCAGAAAGATATCCGGAAACACCATATATTTT. Protein product: CASSQDQGRKISGNTIYF.

The chain employs TRBV5-1 and TRBJ2-7, with 12 positions matching TRBD1. Germline V gene data show CDR1 as SGHRS and CDR2 as YFSETQ. This CDR3 region has 15 residues. V gave up 2 bases and J gave up 6 bases; unmatched junction bases: 6. CDR3: CASSFKGQGAGEQYF. As DNA, the CDR3 is TGCGCCAGCAGCTTCAAGGGACAGGGGGCGGGCGAGCAGTACTTC. Variable domain in full (rest from reference TRBV5-1 and TRBJ2-7): KAGVTQTPRYLIKTRGQQVTLSCSPISGHRSVSWYQQTPGQGLQFLFEYFSETQRNKGNFPGRFSGRQFSNSRSEMNVSTLELGDSALYLCASSFKGQGAGEQYFGPGTRLTVT.

This clone has more than one count but fewer than ten. The genes are TRBV5-6 and TRBJ1-4; the D is unclear. Trimming removed 2 bases from V and 15 bases from J, with 23 bases in between. Germline V gives CDR1 SGHDT, CDR2 YYEEEE. The CDR3 spans 15 residues. The CDR3 bases are TGTGCCAGCAGCTTTTCGTCTGAGTCGGGGATAAGGTTGTTTTTT. Translating it yields CASSFSSESGIRLFF. The full variable domain, completed using reference TRBV5-6 and TRBJ1-4, is DAGVTQSPTHLIKTRGQQVTLRCSPKSGHDTVSWYQQALGQGPQFIFQYYEEEERQRGNFPDRFSGHQFPNYSSELNVNALLLGDSALYLCASSFSSESGIRLFFGSGTQLSVL.

J is TRBJ1-2 and V is TRBV29-1; D perhaps matches TRBD1 (5 bases). This CDR3 is built from 14 residues. The V end lost 0 bases, the J end lost 8 bases, and 16 bases lay between the germline ends. Looked up from germline, CDR1 is SQVTM and CDR2 is ANQGSEA. CDR3 residues: CSVEESQEGKGYTF. CDR3 DNA sequence: TGCAGCGTTGAAGAGTCACAGGAAGGAAAGGGCTACACCTTC.

The J gene is TRBJ2-5, the V gene TRBV9; 12 nucleotides align to TRBD2. The CDR3 runs 15 residues. V trimming: 6 bases; J trimming: 4 bases; junction bases outside the gene matches: 7. Germline V lookup: CDR1 SGDLS, CDR2 YYNGEE. The CDR3 sequence is CASKKGLAGTETQYF. CDR3 coding DNA: TGTGCCAGCAAGAAAGGACTAGCGGGAACAGAGACCCAGTACTTC.

The chain joins TRBV28 to TRBJ1-4; 8 bases are a match to TRBD1. The CDR3 is 15 residues long. Unmatched junction bases numbered 4, after V lost 6 bases and J lost 1 base. From germline, CDR1 is MDHEN and CDR2 SYDVKM. CDR3 sequence: CASRDRALTNEKLFF. CDR3 nucleotide sequence: TGTGCCAGCAGGGACAGGGCTTTAACTAATGAAAAACTGTTTTTT.

The chain employs TRBV28 and TRBJ2-7; TRBD2 matches 7 bases. V was pared by 5 bases and J by 4 bases, with 5 bases of the junction left unmatched. The CDR3 consists of 13 residues. Per germline, CDR1 MDHEN and CDR2 SYDVKM. The CDR3: CASSQGGGYEQYF. As DNA, the CDR3 is TGTGCCAGCAGTCAGGGCGGGGGTTACGAGCAGTACTTC.

The chain recombines TRBV14 with TRBJ2-5; 10 nucleotides line up with TRBD2. CDR1 and CDR2 from the germline V gene are SGHDN and FVKESK. The CDR3 has 16 amino acids. Germline trimming cut 1 base from V and 5 bases from J; bases unmatched to any gene: 7. The CDR3 DNA follows: TGTGCCAGCAGCCAAGTCGAGCGGGGGGGCTGGGAGACCCAGTACTTC. Amino acids: CASSQVERGGWETQYF.

The CDR3 DNA follows: TGTGCCAGCAGCGACAGGGCAGGGTATGGCTACACCTTC. It yields the protein CASSDRAGYGYTF. The chain uses TRBV6-5 and TRBJ1-2; 7 bases agree with TRBD1. Germline lookup yields CDR1 MNHEY and CDR2 SVGAGI. The CDR3 extends over 13 amino acids. With 6 bases clipped from V and 5 bases from J, the junction kept 6 bases outside the gene matches.

This chain uses TRBV11-2 with TRBJ1-1, with D maybe TRBD1 (6 bases). This CDR3 has 15 residues. V lost 5 bases, J lost 7 bases, and 20 bases lay in between. Germline assignment: CDR1 SGHAT and CDR2 FQNNGV. Here the CDR3 reads CASSQSLAGGSEAFF. CDR3 DNA: TGTGCCAGCAGCCAATCATTGGCGGGGGGCAGTGAAGCTTTCTTT. Combining the CDR3 with reference TRBV11-2 and TRBJ1-1 gives the whole variable domain EAGVAQSPRYKIIEKRQSVAFWCNPISGHATLYWYQQILGQGPKLLIQFQNNGVVDDSQLPKDRFSAERLKGVDSTLKIQPAKLEDSAVYLCASSQSLAGGSEAFFGQGTRLTVV.

The chain employs TRBV4-1 and TRBJ1-1; 7 nucleotides line up with TRBD1. The CDR3 totals 16 residues. CDR1 is MGHRA and CDR2 is YSYEKL in the germline V gene. Losses at the gene ends were 3 bases for V and 4 bases for J; bases not matched to a gene: 11. This CDR3 reads CASSQETGTAVTEAFF. CDR3 in DNA: TGCGCCAGCAGCCAGGAGACCGGGACAGCCGTCACTGAAGCTTTCTTT.

Note on this clone: The junction departs from germline at one end; a sequencing error may be responsible. This chain connects TRBV5-8 to TRBJ2-2, with D possibly matching TRBD2 (5 bases). The germline CDR1 and CDR2 sequences are SGHTS and YDEGEE. The CDR3 runs to 13 residues. CDR3 in amino acids: CASSPEGAGEPIF. The CDR3 DNA follows: TGTGCCAGCAGCCCCGAAGGCGCCGGGGAACCTATTTTT. Full variable domain (rest looked up from reference TRBV5-8 and TRBJ2-2): EAGVTQSPTHLIKTRGQQATLRCSPISGHTSVYWYQQALGLGLQFLLWYDEGEERNRGNFPPRFSGRQFPNYSSELNVNALELEDSALYLCASSPEGAGEPIFGEGSRLTVL.